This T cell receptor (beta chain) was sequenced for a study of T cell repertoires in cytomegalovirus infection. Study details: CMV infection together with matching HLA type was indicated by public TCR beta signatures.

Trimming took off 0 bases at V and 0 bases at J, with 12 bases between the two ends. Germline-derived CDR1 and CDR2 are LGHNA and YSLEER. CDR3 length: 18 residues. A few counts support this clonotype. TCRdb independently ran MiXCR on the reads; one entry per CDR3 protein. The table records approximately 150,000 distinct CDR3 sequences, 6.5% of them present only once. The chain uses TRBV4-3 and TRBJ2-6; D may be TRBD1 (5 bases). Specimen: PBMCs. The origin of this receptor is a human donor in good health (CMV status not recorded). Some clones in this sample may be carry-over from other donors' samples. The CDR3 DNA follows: TGCGCCAGCAGCCAAGAAAGGACAAAACCCTCTGGGGCCAACGTCCTGACTTTC. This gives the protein CASSQERTKPSGANVLTF.